This T cell receptor beta chain was sequenced in a study of T cell responses to AZD1222 COVID-19 vaccine. The study's findings and limits: None of the repertoires were sampled until the peak T cell response had passed.

The data were produced by immunoSEQ multiplex PCR, yet TCRdb's version contains in-frame clones alone and is incomplete. The sample shows some 170,000 clones, 94% of them seen only once. CDR1 is GTSNPN, CDR2 SVGIG, per germline (reference sequence). V was pared by 0 bases and J by 1 base, with 7 bases of the junction left unmatched. CDR3 length: 16 amino acids. On this clone: No antigen is known for it.

Sequenced material: peripheral blood, taken 28 days after the second AZD1222 dose. J is TRBJ1-1 and V is TRBV30, with TRBD1 matching 8 bases. The source is an adult who received the AZD1222 COVID-19 vaccine. DNA of the CDR3: TGTGCCTGGAGTGTACGAGACAGGGGCTGGAACACTGAAGCTTTCTTT. Amino acids: CAWSVRDRGWNTEAFF.